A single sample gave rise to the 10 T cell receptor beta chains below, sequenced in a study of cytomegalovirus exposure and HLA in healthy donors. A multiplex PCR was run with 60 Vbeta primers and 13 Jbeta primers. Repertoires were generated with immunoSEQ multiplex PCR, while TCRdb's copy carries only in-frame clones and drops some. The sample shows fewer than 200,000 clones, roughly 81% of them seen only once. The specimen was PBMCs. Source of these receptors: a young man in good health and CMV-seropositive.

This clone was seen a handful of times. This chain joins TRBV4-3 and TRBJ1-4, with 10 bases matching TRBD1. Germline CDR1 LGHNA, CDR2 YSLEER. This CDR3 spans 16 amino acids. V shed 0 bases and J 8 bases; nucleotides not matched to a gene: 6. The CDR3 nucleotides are TGCGCCAGCAGCCAAGACCGGGACAGGGGAAACGAAAAACTGTTTTTT. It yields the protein CASSQDRDRGNEKLFF.

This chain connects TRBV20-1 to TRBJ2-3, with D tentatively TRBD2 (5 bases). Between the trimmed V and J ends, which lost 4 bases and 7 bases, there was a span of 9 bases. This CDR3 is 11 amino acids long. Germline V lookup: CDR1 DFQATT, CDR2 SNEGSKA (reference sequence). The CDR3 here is CSANEGNTQYF. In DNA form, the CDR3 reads TGCAGTGCTAATGAGGGTAATACGCAGTATTTT.

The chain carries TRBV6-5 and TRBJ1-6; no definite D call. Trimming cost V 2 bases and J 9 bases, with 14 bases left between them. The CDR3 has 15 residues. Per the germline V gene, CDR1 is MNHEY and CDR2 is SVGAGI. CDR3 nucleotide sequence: TGTGCCAGCAGTTACCGGGAAAATTTGGGTTCACCCCTCCACTTT. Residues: CASSYRENLGSPLHF.

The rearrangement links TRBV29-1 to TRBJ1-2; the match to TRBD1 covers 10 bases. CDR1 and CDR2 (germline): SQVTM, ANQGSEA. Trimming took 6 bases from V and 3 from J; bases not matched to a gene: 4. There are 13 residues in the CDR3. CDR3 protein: CSVGDRGDYGYTF. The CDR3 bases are TGCAGCGTGGGGGACAGGGGTGACTATGGCTACACCTTC.

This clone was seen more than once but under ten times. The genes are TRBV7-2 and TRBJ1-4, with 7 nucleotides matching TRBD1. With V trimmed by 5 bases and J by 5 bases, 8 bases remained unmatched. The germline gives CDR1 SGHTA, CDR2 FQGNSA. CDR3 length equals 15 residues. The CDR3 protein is CASSAGRDRNEKLFF. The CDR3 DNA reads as TGTGCCAGCAGCGCCGGCCGGGACAGAAATGAAAAACTGTTTTTT.

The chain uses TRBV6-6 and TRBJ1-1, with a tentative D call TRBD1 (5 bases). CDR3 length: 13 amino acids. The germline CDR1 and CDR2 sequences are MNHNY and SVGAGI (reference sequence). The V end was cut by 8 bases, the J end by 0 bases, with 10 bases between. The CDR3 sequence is CASLRQLNTEAFF. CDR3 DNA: TGTGCCAGCCTACGACAGTTGAACACTGAAGCTTTCTTT.

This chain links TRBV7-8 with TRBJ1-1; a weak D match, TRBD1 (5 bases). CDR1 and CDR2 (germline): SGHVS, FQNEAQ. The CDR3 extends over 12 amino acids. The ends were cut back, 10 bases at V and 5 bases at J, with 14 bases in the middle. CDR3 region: CATRGRGTEAFF. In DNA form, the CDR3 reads TGTGCCACAAGAGGGCGGGGGACTGAAGCTTTCTTT.

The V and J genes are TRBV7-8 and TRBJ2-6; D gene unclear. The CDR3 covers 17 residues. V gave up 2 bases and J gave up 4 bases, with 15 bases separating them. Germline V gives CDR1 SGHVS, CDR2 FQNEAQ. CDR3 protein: CASSLSGRLYGANVLTF. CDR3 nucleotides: TGTGCCAGCAGCTTAAGTGGCAGGTTATACGGGGCCAACGTCCTGACTTTC.

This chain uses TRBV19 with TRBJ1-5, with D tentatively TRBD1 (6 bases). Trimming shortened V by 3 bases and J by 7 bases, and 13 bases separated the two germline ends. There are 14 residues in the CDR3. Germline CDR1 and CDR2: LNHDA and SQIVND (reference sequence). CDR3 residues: CASSIGQTQQPQHF. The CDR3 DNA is TGTGCCAGTAGTATTGGACAGACTCAACAGCCCCAGCATTTT.

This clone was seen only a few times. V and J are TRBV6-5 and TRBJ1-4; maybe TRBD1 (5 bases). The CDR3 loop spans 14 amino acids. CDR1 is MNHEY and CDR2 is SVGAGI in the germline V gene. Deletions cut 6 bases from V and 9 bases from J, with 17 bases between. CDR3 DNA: TGTGCCAGCAGCTACCTCCCCGGGACTCAAAAACTGTTTTTT. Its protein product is CASSYLPGTQKLFF.